These 3 T cell receptor beta chains were sequenced from one sample in a study of long-term antiretroviral therapy in people with HIV. The libraries were made with immunoSEQ v3.0 at survey level. Clones were read by immunoSEQ multiplex PCR, and TCRdb kept only the in-frame ones, dropping some. The sample contains 34,000 or so clones, around 84% of which appear only once. Sequencing was performed on unsorted PBMCs, taken roughly 2.8 years before starting antiretroviral therapy. These receptors all come from a woman in her twenties or thirties with HIV.

The rearrangement uses TRBV7-2 and TRBJ2-1, with 8 positions matching TRBD1. There are 16 residues in the CDR3. Germline V lookup: CDR1 SGHTA, CDR2 FQGNSA. J gave up 6 bases and V 7 bases, and 14 bases lay outside the gene matches. CDR3 protein: CASTLIRRQGINEQFF. The CDR3 nucleotides read TGTGCCAGCACTCTAATCCGGCGACAGGGGATCAATGAGCAGTTCTTC.

This chain joins TRBV7-6 and TRBJ2-5, with 11 bases lining up with TRBD2. Germline assignment: CDR1 SGHVS and CDR2 FNYEAQ. Trimming took 0 bases from V and 9 from J; bases not matched to a gene: 9. This CDR3 comprises 16 residues. The CDR3: CASSLALLLAGGAQYF. The DNA for the CDR3 is TGTGCCAGCAGCTTAGCGCTTCTATTAGCGGGGGGGGCCCAGTACTTC.

CDR3 in DNA: TGTGCCAGCAGCTTAGGGGGAGTAGAAGGCTACACCTTC. It translates to CASSLGGVEGYTF. V is TRBV7-9 and J is TRBJ1-2; D is uncertain. This CDR3 region has 13 residues. V was clipped by 1 base and J by 8 bases, with 11 bases between them. CDR1 SEHNR and CDR2 FQNEAQ come from the germline V gene (reference sequence).